This T cell receptor beta chain came from a study of T-cell memory formation after mild COVID-19 (dated by TCRdb to about 2021). About the full investigation: TCR sequence clusters from the two donors were largely donor specific. Longitudinal TCRalpha and TCRbeta repertoire sequencing tracked T-cell clones expanding and contracting after mild COVID-19 in two donors. The cohort was made up of two young adult volunteers, one female and one male, who were previously healthy.

Points the paper makes about the study in general: Balanced CD4/CD8 phenotypes were observed for clones contracting from day 15 to 85, whereas a bias towards CD4+ was observed for a second wave of clones expanding from day 15 to 37. Some responding clones were found in pre-infection memory, which suggests that pre-existing cross-reactive memory T cells took part in the SARS-CoV-2 response. Only two mild cases were covered in the study, and larger cohorts including severe cases with pre-infection samples were considered necessary. The second-wave clones that peaked on day 37 were not confirmed to be SARS-CoV-2 specific. Contracting CD4+ clones appeared mostly in the CM and EM memory subsets, whereas CD8+ clones were enriched in EMRA.

For sequencing, an Illumina NovaSeq 6000 was employed. cDNA libraries for TCRalpha and TCRbeta were prepared by 5'RACE using constant-segment primers, with sample barcodes and unique molecular identifiers added. RNA was extracted from every sample with Trizol reagent. Libraries were amplified in two PCR steps, with a second sample barcode and Illumina TruSeq adapters added in the second step. Sequencing of the libraries was done on an Illumina NovaSeq, producing 2 x 150 bp paired-end reads. Regarding the original processing steps: Reads were demultiplexed and collapsed into UMI-guided consensus sequences with migec v1.2.7. Using mixcr v2.1.11, the UMI consensuses were aligned to TRA and TRB V and J templates and assembled into clonotypes. Expanded or contracted clonotypes were those called significant by both edgeR and NoisET, with noise models trained on biological replicates. For edgeR calls, a false discovery rate-adjusted p below 0.01 and a log2 fold-change threshold of 1 were applied. PCA with hierarchical clustering of max-normalized trajectories of the 1000 most abundant clonotypes was used as exploratory dynamics analysis. Separately sequenced CD4+ and CD8+ repertoires were used to assign a CD4 or CD8 phenotype to each responding clone. The public reads were reprocessed in TCRdb via fastp at Q25 and MiXCR, keeping in-frame beta chains. Rows are combined by CDR3 protein, so each entry shows the most common genes and DNA. TCRdb, not the authors, supplied the V and J calls. The sample contains about 430,000 distinct CDR3 sequences, 24% of them found a single time. About 8.7% of the sample lies in the top ten.

The germline V gene provides CDR1 SGDLS and CDR2 YYNGEE. The CDR3, from cysteine to phenylalanine, totals 15 residues. Solely the CDR3 DNA is kept, with 45 bases framed from the first base. V trim: 6 bases; J trim: 8 bases; unmatched bases: 12. A remark on this clonotype: Its antigen is currently not known. Per-base quality was not reported, and no clone a single base away is much larger than it.

PBMCs were isolated by Ficoll-Paque density gradient centrifugation. This TCR derives from an adult woman who had mild COVID-19 (a few samples of this study predate the infection). The sample titles of this study are shuffled in the database, so cell type and time point are left out; the donor was told from shared clones. The V and J segments used are TRBV9 and TRBJ2-1; the junction holds 9 bases that match TRBD2. The sequenced sample was PBMCs or a T cell subset sorted from them (not recorded which). The DNA sequence is TGTGCCAGCAACGCGGACGCGGGCGGGAGGGATGAGCAGTTCTTC. Its protein product is CASNADAGGRDEQFF.